These 10 T cell receptor beta chains share one sample of origin, sequenced in a study of cytomegalovirus exposure and HLA in healthy donors. In the PCR, 60 Vbeta and 13 Jbeta primers were used. Sequencing used immunoSEQ multiplex PCR; TCRdb keeps in-frame clones, though not all of them. The profile shows 100,000 to 130,000 clones, roughly 80% of them singletons. Sequenced input: PBMCs. These TCRs come from a man aged 25 to 40 in good health and CMV-seronegative.

This chain uses TRBV6-4 with TRBJ1-1, with 8 bases lining up with TRBD1. CDR3 length equals 16 residues. Germline values: CDR1 MRHNA, CDR2 SNTAGT. V dropped 6 bases and J dropped 0; count of bases not matched to a gene: 9. This CDR3 reads CASSRTGRNLNTEAFF. The CDR3 region has the DNA TGTGCCAGCAGCCGGACAGGGAGAAACCTGAACACTGAAGCTTTCTTT.

V and J are TRBV29-1 and TRBJ1-2; TRBD1 matches 7 bases. With V trimmed by 8 bases and J by 6 bases, 12 bases remained unmatched. The CDR3 runs to 13 residues. Germline CDR1 reads SQVTM; CDR2 reads ANQGSEA. The CDR3 loop reads CSSASGTADGYTF. Here the CDR3 DNA reads TGCAGCTCCGCCTCCGGGACAGCCGATGGCTACACCTTC.

The chain joins TRBV7-6 to TRBJ2-3, with a possible D match to TRBD2 (6 bases). The CDR3 contains 15 residues. CDR1 is SGHVS, CDR2 FNYEAQ, per germline. V lost 5 bases to trimming and J lost 3 bases, with 15 bases between them. The CDR3 here is CASSEMGLVTDTQYF. CDR3 DNA: TGTGCCAGCAGCGAAATGGGACTGGTAACAGATACGCAGTATTTT.

The chain employs TRBV15 and TRBJ2-5, with D hard to call. The end of the DNA aligns better with TRBJ2-7, so the J call may be wrong. Germline lookup yields CDR1 LNHNV and CDR2 YYDKDF (reference sequence). The CDR3 loop spans 13 amino acids. CDR3 amino acids: CATSSRDNYEQYF. CDR3 DNA: TGTGCCACCAGCAGCAGAGACAATTACGAGCAGTACTTC.

This chain connects TRBV29-1 to TRBJ1-2, with 9 bases identical to TRBD1. The CDR3 spans 13 residues. The germline V gene encodes CDR1 SQVTM and CDR2 ANQGSEA. Unmatched junction bases numbered 7, after V lost 7 bases and J lost 4 bases. CDR3 amino acids: CSATGGVSYGYTF. For the CDR3, the DNA is TGCAGCGCAACAGGGGGCGTGAGCTATGGCTACACCTTC.

This CDR3 reads CASSLGQGPVTEAFF. The DNA for the CDR3 is TGCGCCAGCAGCTTAGGACAGGGGCCGGTCACTGAAGCTTTCTTT. The chain employs TRBV5-1 and TRBJ1-1, with TRBD1 matching over 9 bases. The CDR3 contains 15 residues. CDR1 SGHRS and CDR2 YFSETQ come from the germline V gene. After removal of 2 bases from V and 4 bases from J, the junction contained 6 bases not matched to a gene.

The chain combines TRBV7-6 with TRBJ2-1, with D unclear. This CDR3 has 14 residues. Deletions cut 1 base from V and 6 bases from J, with 10 bases between. Germline CDR1 reads SGHVS; CDR2 reads FNYEAQ. This chain's CDR3 is CASSLEPDFNEQFF. CDR3 coding DNA: TGTGCCAGCAGCTTAGAACCAGACTTCAATGAGCAGTTCTTC.

CDR3 in DNA: TGTGCCAGCGGAGCCGGGTGGACTGGGAATGAGCAGTTCTTC. Translated, it gives CASGAGWTGNEQFF. The chain has TRBV9 and TRBJ2-1, with D perhaps matching TRBD2 (5 bases). The CDR3 runs to 14 residues. Trimming cost V 7 bases and J 7 bases, with 18 bases left between them. The germline CDR1 and CDR2 sequences are SGDLS and YYNGEE.

The chain carries TRBV30 and TRBJ2-7; 9 bases match TRBD2. The germline V gene encodes CDR1 GTSNPN and CDR2 SVGIG (reference sequence). The CDR3 runs 14 residues. The V gene end was trimmed by 0 bases and the J gene end by 3 bases; junction bases not matched to a gene: 3. The CDR3 protein is CAWSVVAGDYEQYF. CDR3 sequence (DNA): TGTGCCTGGAGTGTAGTAGCGGGAGACTACGAGCAGTACTTC.

This sequence joins TRBV2 and TRBJ1-1; D gene uncertain. CDR3 length: 14 amino acids. V lost 2 bases and J lost 2, with 9 bases in between. Germline V gene sequence: CDR1 SNHLY, CDR2 FYNNEI. As DNA, the CDR3 is TGTGCCAGCAGTGAAATCAGGTTTAACACTGAAGCTTTCTTT. Amino acids: CASSEIRFNTEAFF.